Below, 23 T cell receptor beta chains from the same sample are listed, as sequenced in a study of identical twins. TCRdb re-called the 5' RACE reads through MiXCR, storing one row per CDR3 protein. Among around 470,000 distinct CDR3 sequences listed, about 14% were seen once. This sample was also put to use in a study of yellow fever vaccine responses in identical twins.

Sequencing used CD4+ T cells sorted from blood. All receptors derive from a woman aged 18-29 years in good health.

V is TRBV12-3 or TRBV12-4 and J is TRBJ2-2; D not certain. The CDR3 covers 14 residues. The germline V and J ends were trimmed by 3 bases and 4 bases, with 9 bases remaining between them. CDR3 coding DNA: TGTGCCAGCAGTTTCATCAATCCCACCGGGGAGCTGTTTTTT. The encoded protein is CASSFINPTGELFF.

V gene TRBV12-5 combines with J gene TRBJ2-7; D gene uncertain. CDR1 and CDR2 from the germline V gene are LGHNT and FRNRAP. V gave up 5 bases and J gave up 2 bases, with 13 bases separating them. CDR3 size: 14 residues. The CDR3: CASGPQILAYEQYF. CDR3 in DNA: TGTGCTAGTGGTCCTCAGATTTTAGCCTACGAGCAGTACTTC.

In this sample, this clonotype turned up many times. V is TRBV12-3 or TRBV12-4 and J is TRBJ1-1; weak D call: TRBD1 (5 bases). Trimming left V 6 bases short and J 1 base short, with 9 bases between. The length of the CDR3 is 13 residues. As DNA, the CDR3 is TGTGCCAGCAGCATACAGGAGAACACTGAAGCTTTCTTT. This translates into CASSIQENTEAFF.

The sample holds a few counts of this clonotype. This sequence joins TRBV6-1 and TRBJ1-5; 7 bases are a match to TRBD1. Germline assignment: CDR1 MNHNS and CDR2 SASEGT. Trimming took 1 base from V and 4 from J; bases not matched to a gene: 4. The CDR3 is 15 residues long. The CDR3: CASSEDRGRNQPQHF. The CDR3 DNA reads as TGTGCCAGCAGTGAAGACAGGGGCCGAAATCAGCCCCAGCATTTT.

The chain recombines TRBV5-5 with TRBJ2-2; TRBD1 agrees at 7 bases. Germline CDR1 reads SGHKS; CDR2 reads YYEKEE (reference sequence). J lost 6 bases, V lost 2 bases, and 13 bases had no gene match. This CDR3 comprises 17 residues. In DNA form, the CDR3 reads TGTGCCAGCAGCTTTGGGCCCCAGACAGGGCTTTCCGGGGAGCTGTTTTTT. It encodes CASSFGPQTGLSGELFF.

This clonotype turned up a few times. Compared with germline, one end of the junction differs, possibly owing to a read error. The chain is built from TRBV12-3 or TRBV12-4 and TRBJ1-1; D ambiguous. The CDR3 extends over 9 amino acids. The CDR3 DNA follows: TGTGCCAGCAGTTTCCCTTGGTCCTTT. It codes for CASSFPWSF.

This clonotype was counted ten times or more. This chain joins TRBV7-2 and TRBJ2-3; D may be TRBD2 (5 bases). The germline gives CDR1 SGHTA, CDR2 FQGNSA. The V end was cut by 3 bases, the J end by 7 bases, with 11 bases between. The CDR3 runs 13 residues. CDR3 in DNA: TGTGCCAGCAGCTTCCCTCCGACTAATACGCAGTATTTT. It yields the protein CASSFPPTNTQYF.

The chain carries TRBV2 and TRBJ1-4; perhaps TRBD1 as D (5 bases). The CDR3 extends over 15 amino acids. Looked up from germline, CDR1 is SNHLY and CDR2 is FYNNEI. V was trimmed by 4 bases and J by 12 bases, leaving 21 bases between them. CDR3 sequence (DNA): TGTGCCAGCAGTGGGGGCAGGTTACTAGACCGTGAACTGTTTTTT. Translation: CASSGGRLLDRELFF.

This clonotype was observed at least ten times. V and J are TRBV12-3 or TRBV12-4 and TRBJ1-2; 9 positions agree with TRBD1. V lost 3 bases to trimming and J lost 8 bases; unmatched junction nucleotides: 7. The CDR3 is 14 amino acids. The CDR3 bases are TGTGCCAGCAGTTTTTTACAGGGGGCGCCAGGCTACACCTTC. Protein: CASSFLQGAPGYTF.

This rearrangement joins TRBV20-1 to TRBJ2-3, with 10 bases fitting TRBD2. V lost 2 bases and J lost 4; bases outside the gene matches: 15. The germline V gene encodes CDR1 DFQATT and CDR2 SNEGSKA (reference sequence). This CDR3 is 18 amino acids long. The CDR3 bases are TGCAGTGCTAGAATCTCGGCTAGCGGGGGCCCGTATGCAGATACGCAGTATTTT. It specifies CSARISASGGPYADTQYF.

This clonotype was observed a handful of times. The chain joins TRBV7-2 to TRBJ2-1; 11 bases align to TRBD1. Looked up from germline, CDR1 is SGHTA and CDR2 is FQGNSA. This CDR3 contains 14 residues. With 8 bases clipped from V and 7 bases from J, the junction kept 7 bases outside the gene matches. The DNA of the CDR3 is TGTGCCAGCGGCCATGGGACAGGGGGAAATGAGCAGTTCTTC. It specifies CASGHGTGGNEQFF.

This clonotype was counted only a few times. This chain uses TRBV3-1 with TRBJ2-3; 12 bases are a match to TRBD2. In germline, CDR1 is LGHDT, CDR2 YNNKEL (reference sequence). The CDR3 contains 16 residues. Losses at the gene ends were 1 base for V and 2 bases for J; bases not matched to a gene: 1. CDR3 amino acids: CASSQGLAGDTDTQYF. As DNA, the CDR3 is TGTGCCAGCAGCCAAGGACTAGCGGGGGACACAGATACGCAGTATTTT.

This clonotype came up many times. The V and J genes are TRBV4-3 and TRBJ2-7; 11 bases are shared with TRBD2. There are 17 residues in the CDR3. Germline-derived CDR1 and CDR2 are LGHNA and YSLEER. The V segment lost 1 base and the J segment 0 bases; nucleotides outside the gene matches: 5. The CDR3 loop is CASSQGLAGQSSYEQYF. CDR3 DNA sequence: TGCGCCAGCAGCCAAGGACTAGCGGGACAGAGCTCCTACGAGCAGTACTTC.

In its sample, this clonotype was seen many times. CDR3 in DNA: TGTGCCAGCAGTGAGGCCGACAGGGGGTCTCGTCATGAGCAGTTCTTC. As protein: CASSEADRGSRHEQFF. The rearrangement links TRBV2 to TRBJ2-1; 9 nucleotides agree with TRBD1. The length of the CDR3 is 16 residues. From germline, CDR1 is SNHLY and CDR2 FYNNEI. The V and J ends lost 3 bases and 8 bases, in that order; junction bases with no gene match: 11.

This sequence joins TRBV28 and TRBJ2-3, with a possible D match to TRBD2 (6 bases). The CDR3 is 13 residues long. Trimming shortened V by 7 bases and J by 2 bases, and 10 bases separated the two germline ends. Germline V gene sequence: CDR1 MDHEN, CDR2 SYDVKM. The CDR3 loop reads CASNSGPTDTQYF. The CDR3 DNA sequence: TGTGCCAGCAATAGCGGACCCACAGATACGCAGTATTTT.

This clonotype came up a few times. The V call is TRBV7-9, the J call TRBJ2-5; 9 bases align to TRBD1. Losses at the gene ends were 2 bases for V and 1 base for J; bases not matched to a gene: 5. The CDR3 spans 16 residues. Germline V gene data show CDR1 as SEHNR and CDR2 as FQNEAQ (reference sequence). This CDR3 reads CASSLPGQGPQETQYF. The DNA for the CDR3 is TGTGCCAGCAGCTTACCGGGACAGGGACCCCAAGAGACCCAGTACTTC.

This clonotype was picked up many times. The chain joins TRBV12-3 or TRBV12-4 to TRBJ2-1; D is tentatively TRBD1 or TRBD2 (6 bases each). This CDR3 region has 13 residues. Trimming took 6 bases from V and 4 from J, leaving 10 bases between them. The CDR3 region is CASRGGGYNEQFF. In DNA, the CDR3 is TGTGCCAGCAGGGGGGGCGGGTACAATGAGCAGTTCTTC.

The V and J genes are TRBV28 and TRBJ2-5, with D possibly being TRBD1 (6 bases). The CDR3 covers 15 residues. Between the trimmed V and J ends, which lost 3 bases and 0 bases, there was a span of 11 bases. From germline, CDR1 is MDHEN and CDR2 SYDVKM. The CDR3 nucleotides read TGTGCCAGCAGTTTGACGGACAGAAACCAAGAGACCCAGTACTTC. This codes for CASSLTDRNQETQYF.

The CDR3 coding sequence is TGTGCCAGCAGCTTAGGCCCGGGGCAACCCTACGAGCAGTACTTC. It specifies CASSLGPGQPYEQYF. The gene calls are TRBV7-2 and TRBJ2-7; either TRBD1 or TRBD2 may supply D (5 bases each). Between the trimmed V and J ends, which lost 1 base and 2 bases, there was a span of 12 bases. CDR3 length: 15 residues. Germline loops: CDR1 SGHTA, CDR2 FQGNSA.

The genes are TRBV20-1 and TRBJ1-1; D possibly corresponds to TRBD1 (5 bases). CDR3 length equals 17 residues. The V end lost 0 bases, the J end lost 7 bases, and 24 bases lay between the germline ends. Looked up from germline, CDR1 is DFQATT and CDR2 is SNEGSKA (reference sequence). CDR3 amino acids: CSARDLRAGQGAGEAFF. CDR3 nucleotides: TGCAGTGCTAGAGATCTCCGGGCGGGGCAGGGAGCTGGTGAAGCTTTCTTT.

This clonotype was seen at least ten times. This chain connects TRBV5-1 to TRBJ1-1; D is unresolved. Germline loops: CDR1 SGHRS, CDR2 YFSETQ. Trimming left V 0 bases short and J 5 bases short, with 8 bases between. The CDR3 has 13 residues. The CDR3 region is CASSLGVSTEAFF. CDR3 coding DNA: TGCGCCAGCAGCTTGGGGGTTTCGACTGAAGCTTTCTTT. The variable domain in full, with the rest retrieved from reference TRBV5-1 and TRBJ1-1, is KAGVTQTPRYLIKTRGQQVTLSCSPISGHRSVSWYQQTPGQGLQFLFEYFSETQRNKGNFPGRFSGRQFSNSRSEMNVSTLELGDSALYLCASSLGVSTEAFFGQGTRLTVV.

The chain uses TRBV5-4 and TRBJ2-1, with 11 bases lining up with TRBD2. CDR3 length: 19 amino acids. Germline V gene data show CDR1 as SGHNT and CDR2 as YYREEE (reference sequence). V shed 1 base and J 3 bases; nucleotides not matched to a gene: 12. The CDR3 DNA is TGTGCCAGCAGCTTGTTCGCTAGCGGGGGGCACAGCTACTACAATGAGCAGTTCTTC. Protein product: CASSLFASGGHSYYNEQFF.

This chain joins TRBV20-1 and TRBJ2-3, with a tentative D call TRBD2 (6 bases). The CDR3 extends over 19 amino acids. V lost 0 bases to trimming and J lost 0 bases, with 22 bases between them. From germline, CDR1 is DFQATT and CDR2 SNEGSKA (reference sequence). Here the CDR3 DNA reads TGCAGTGCTAGAGAGTTTCAAGCGGGCGGGGTGGTTAGCACAGATACGCAGTATTTT. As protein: CSAREFQAGGVVSTDTQYF.